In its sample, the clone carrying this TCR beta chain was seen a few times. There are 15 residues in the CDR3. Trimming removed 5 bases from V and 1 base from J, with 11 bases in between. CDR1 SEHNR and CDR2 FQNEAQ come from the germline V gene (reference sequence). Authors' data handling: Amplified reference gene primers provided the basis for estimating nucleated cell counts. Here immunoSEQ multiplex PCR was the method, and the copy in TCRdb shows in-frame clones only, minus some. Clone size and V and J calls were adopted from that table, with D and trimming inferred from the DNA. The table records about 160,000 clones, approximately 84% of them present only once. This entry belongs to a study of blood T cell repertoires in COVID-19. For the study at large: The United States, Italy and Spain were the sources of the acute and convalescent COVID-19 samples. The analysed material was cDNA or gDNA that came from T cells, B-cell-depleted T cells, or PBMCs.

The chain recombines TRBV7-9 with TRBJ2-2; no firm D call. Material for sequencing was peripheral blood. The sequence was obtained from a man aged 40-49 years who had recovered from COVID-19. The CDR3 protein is CASSPPRLNTGELFF. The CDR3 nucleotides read TGTGCCAGCAGCCCCCCTAGGTTGAACACCGGGGAGCTGTTTTTT.